Each of the 27 T cell receptor beta chains below was sequenced from the same sample in a study of cytomegalovirus exposure and HLA in healthy donors. 60 Vbeta and 13 Jbeta primers were used in PCR. Clones were read by immunoSEQ multiplex PCR, and TCRdb kept only the in-frame ones, dropping some. The profile covers 65,000 to 90,000 clones, with 70% to 80% appearing a single time and 2.5% taken by the ten largest. Material for sequencing was PBMCs. The receptors derive from a man younger than 45 in good health and CMV-seronegative.

This sequence joins TRBV7-9 and TRBJ2-7; tentatively, D is TRBD2 (5 bases). V gave up 5 bases and J gave up 7 bases, with 21 bases separating them. There are 15 residues in the CDR3. The germline CDR1 and CDR2 sequences are SEHNR and FQNEAQ (reference sequence). In DNA, the CDR3 is TGTGCCAGCAGCCCGGAGGTCCCCCCCTCGGGAGAGCAGTACTTC. This translates into CASSPEVPPSGEQYF.

The CDR3 bases are TGCGCCAGCAGCCAAGATGGCCCTGCTTCTGAGCAGTTCTTC. Translating gives CASSQDGPASEQFF. V usage is TRBV4-1 and J usage is TRBJ2-1; D not resolved. V lost 0 bases and J 9 bases, leaving 12 bases between the germline ends. Germline V CDR1 and CDR2: MGHRA, YSYEKL. This CDR3 is 14 amino acids long.

V and J are TRBV10-3 and TRBJ2-6; D is unclear. Trimming removed 3 bases at V and 0 bases at J, with 3 bases between. Per the germline V gene, CDR1 is ENHRY and CDR2 is SYGVKD. The CDR3 loop spans 14 amino acids. The DNA of the CDR3 is TGTGCCATCAGTGATAGCTCTGGGGCCAACGTCCTGACTTTC. It codes for CAISDSSGANVLTF.

This chain links TRBV7-2 with TRBJ1-1; no reliable D call. V was trimmed by 4 bases and J by 0 bases, leaving 6 bases between them. Looked up from germline, CDR1 is SGHTA and CDR2 is FQGNSA. CDR3 length: 13 amino acids. The CDR3 region is CASSSNLNTEAFF. Written as DNA, the CDR3 is TGTGCCAGCAGCTCCAATCTGAACACTGAAGCTTTCTTT.

The CDR3 loop reads CASSPNPGQGSYEQYF. The CDR3 DNA is TGTGCCAGCAGCCCAAATCCCGGACAGGGCTCCTACGAGCAGTACTTC. The chain employs TRBV7-6 and TRBJ2-7, with 8 bases fitting TRBD1. The CDR3 sequence is 16 residues long. Unmatched junction bases numbered 9, after V lost 5 bases and J lost 0 bases. Germline CDR1 is SGHVS and CDR2 is FNYEAQ.

The rearrangement joins TRBV2 to TRBJ1-1; TRBD1 is a possible D gene (5 bases). This CDR3 comprises 12 residues. The germline CDR1 and CDR2 sequences are SNHLY and FYNNEI. The V gene lost 8 bases and the J gene lost 6 bases, with 13 bases spanning the gap. In nucleotides, the CDR3 is TGTGCCAGCCTTCCAGGGCCGGCTGAAGCTTTCTTT. Encoded protein: CASLPGPAEAFF.

Comment on this clone: Other DNA sequences from this sample encode an identical CDR3 as well. The rearrangement joins TRBV11-2 to TRBJ2-7; possible D gene TRBD1, 5 bases. V was trimmed by 3 bases and J by 5 bases, leaving 5 bases between them. CDR1 is SGHAT and CDR2 is FQNNGV in the germline V gene. The CDR3 is 11 residues long. The CDR3 sequence is CASSFRDEQYF. The CDR3 DNA follows: TGTGCCAGCAGCTTCAGGGACGAGCAGTACTTC.

V usage is TRBV29-1 and J usage is TRBJ1-4, with TRBD1 identical over 7 bases. After removal of 4 bases from V and 5 bases from J, the junction contained 7 bases not matched to a gene. Germline loops: CDR1 SQVTM, CDR2 ANQGSEA. There are 14 residues in the CDR3. CDR3 sequence: CSVAVGTENEKLFF. The CDR3 DNA follows: TGCAGCGTTGCAGTAGGGACAGAAAATGAAAAACTGTTTTTT.

A note on this clone: At one boundary the junction diverges from the germline segment, which might be a read error. The chain combines TRBV7-7 with TRBJ2-5; 10 positions agree with TRBD2. CDR3 length: 19 amino acids. Germline lookup yields CDR1 SSHAT and CDR2 FNYEAQ (reference sequence). The CDR3 loop is CASSLGGLAILGGQETQYF. The CDR3 nucleotides are TGTGCTAGCAGCCTAGGGGGACTAGCGATCCTCGGGGGTCAAGAGACCCAGTACTTC.

The genes are TRBV6-5 and TRBJ2-7; 7 bases match TRBD1. Germline values: CDR1 MNHEY, CDR2 SVGAGI. This CDR3 is 13 amino acids long. The V and J ends lost 0 bases and 4 bases, in that order; junction bases with no gene match: 0. CDR3 sequence: CASSYSDRYEQYF. The CDR3 bases are TGTGCCAGCAGTTACTCGGACAGGTACGAGCAGTACTTC.

This clone was found a few times. The rearrangement uses TRBV2 and TRBJ2-2; possibly TRBD1 for D (6 bases). Germline lookup yields CDR1 SNHLY and CDR2 FYNNEI. V gave up 7 bases and J gave up 2 bases, with 20 bases separating them. This CDR3 comprises 17 residues. CDR3 sequence reads: CASIESPGHFNTGELFF. CDR3 sequence (DNA): TGTGCCAGCATTGAGAGCCCGGGACACTTTAACACCGGGGAGCTGTTTTTT.

This clone has a single count. CDR3 in DNA: TGTGCCAGCAGCTTAGCAGGGCGGGCTAATGAAAAACTGTTTTTT. Translated: CASSLAGRANEKLFF. The rearrangement joins TRBV7-9 to TRBJ1-4; unclear D gene. The germline V and J ends were trimmed by 0 bases and 3 bases, with 8 bases remaining between them. The CDR3 has 15 amino acids. The germline V gene encodes CDR1 SEHNR and CDR2 FQNEAQ (reference sequence).

CDR3 amino acids: CASSWIANGELFF. CDR3 DNA sequence: TGCGCCAGCAGCTGGATAGCGAACGGGGAGCTGTTTTTT. The chain is built from TRBV5-1 and TRBJ2-2, with a weak D call TRBD2 (5 bases). In germline, CDR1 is SGHRS, CDR2 YFSETQ. Trimming pared 3 bases from V and 7 bases from J, leaving 10 bases between. The CDR3 covers 13 residues.

Written as DNA, the CDR3 is TGTGCCACCGCAGGGAGCACAGATACGCAGTATTTT. Its protein product is CATAGSTDTQYF. The gene calls are TRBV10-3 and TRBJ2-3, with D tentatively TRBD1 (5 bases). V gave up 10 bases and J gave up 0 bases, with 8 bases separating them. Germline V gives CDR1 ENHRY, CDR2 SYGVKD. CDR3 length: 12 residues.

This chain uses TRBV30 with TRBJ1-1, with no clear D. The V gene lost 4 bases and the J gene lost 0 bases, with 12 bases spanning the gap. This CDR3 comprises 14 residues. CDR1 and CDR2 from the germline V gene are GTSNPN and SVGIG (reference sequence). The CDR3 loop is CAWTSAGMNTEAFF. CDR3 nucleotides: TGTGCCTGGACCAGTGCGGGCATGAACACTGAAGCTTTCTTT.

This rearrangement joins TRBV9 to TRBJ2-1; 9 bases match TRBD1. V trimming: 3 bases; J trimming: 3 bases; junction bases outside the gene matches: 4. The CDR3 covers 15 residues. Per germline, CDR1 SGDLS and CDR2 YYNGEE. The DNA for the CDR3 is TGTGCCAGCAGCGCCGGGACAGGGATCTACAATGAGCAGTTCTTC. Its translation: CASSAGTGIYNEQFF.

V usage is TRBV11-3 and J usage is TRBJ1-1; D gene uncertain. The CDR3 consists of 13 residues. Trimming cost V 5 bases and J 3 bases, with 10 bases left between them. Germline lookup yields CDR1 SGHNT and CDR2 YENEEA. DNA for the CDR3: TGTGCCAGCAGCCCCCGACGGGACACTGAAGCTTTCTTT. It codes for CASSPRRDTEAFF.

The chain carries TRBV19 and TRBJ2-5; 14 bases align to TRBD2. Germline lookup yields CDR1 LNHDA and CDR2 SQIVND (reference sequence). The CDR3 totals 19 residues. The V segment lost 5 bases and the J segment 1 base; nucleotides outside the gene matches: 12. DNA of the CDR3: TGTGCCAGTAGTGTGACTAGCGGGGGGGCAGGACCAGTCCAAGAGACCCAGTACTTC. It specifies CASSVTSGGAGPVQETQYF.

This chain links TRBV6-5 with TRBJ2-7; tentatively, D is TRBD1 (6 bases). Germline lookup yields CDR1 MNHEY and CDR2 SVGAGI. The CDR3 consists of 14 residues. The V gene lost 4 bases and the J gene lost 3 bases, with 13 bases spanning the gap. CDR3 amino acids: CASSSPTGIYEQYF. CDR3 sequence (DNA): TGTGCCAGCAGTTCACCAACAGGGATCTACGAGCAGTACTTC.

The V gene is TRBV28, the J gene TRBJ2-2; 8 positions agree with TRBD1. The CDR3 consists of 15 residues. Germline V gives CDR1 MDHEN, CDR2 SYDVKM. Trimming at V came to 6 bases and at J to 8 bases, leaving 11 bases not matched to a gene. The CDR3 loop reads CASSPGGAGRGELFF. In DNA form, the CDR3 reads TGTGCCAGCAGCCCAGGGGGCGCGGGAAGAGGGGAGCTGTTTTTT.

The chain is built from TRBV27 and TRBJ1-1, with D possibly being TRBD1 (5 bases). Germline CDR1 MNHEY, CDR2 SMNVEV (reference sequence). The CDR3 covers 14 residues. V lost 8 bases and J lost 0, with 13 bases in between. CDR3 sequence reads: CASSTNRLNTEAFF. CDR3 DNA sequence: TGTGCCAGCTCCACCAACAGGTTGAACACTGAAGCTTTCTTT.

The rearrangement joins TRBV13 to TRBJ1-2; tentatively, D is TRBD1 (5 bases). CDR3 length equals 14 residues. The V end was cut by 7 bases, the J end by 7 bases, with 19 bases between. Germline CDR1 is PRHDT and CDR2 is FYEKMQ (reference sequence). The CDR3 region is CASTPGGSLGGYTF. In DNA form, the CDR3 reads TGTGCCAGCACGCCCGGGGGTTCTTTGGGTGGCTACACCTTC. The entire variable domain, with the rest obtained from reference TRBV13 and TRBJ1-2, is as follows: AAGVIQSPRHLIKEKRETATLKCYPIPRHDTVYWYQQGPGQDPQFLISFYEKMQSDKGSIPDRFSAQQFSDYHSELNMSSLELGDSALYFCASTPGGSLGGYTFGSGTRLTVV.

The rearrangement uses TRBV5-1 and TRBJ2-3; 10 bases fit TRBD2. The ends lost 0 bases at V and 10 bases at J; junction bases unmatched: 5. The CDR3 contains 14 residues. From germline, CDR1 is SGHRS and CDR2 YFSETQ. Written as DNA, the CDR3 is TGCGCCAGCAGCTTGGAGGCTAGCGGGGGTGCGCAGTATTTT. It translates to CASSLEASGGAQYF.

This clone was detected only once. The chain carries TRBV30 and TRBJ2-7; D perhaps matches TRBD1 (6 bases). CDR1 is GTSNPN and CDR2 is SVGIG in the germline V gene (reference sequence). This CDR3 is built from 14 residues. The V end lost 0 bases, the J end lost 2 bases, and 11 bases lay between the germline ends. In DNA, the CDR3 is TGTGCCTGGAGTGTACAGGGTTTCACCTACGAGCAGTACTTC. Its translation: CAWSVQGFTYEQYF.

On this clone: A junction end diverges from the germline sequence, so it may reflect a read error. This sequence joins TRBV7-7 and TRBJ2-2; TRBD2 might be the D (6 bases). The CDR3 has 16 residues. Germline CDR1 is SSHAT and CDR2 is FNYEAQ (reference sequence). CDR3 residues: CASSSGLMVNTGELFF. The CDR3 coding sequence is TGTGCTAGCAGCTCGGGACTCATGGTTAACACCGGGGAGCTGTTTTTT. The full variable domain, completed using reference TRBV7-7 and TRBJ2-2, is GAGVSQSPRYKVTKRGQDVTLRCDPISSHATLYWYQQALGQGPEFLTYFNYEAQPDKSGLPSDRFSAERPEGSISTLTIQRTEQRDSAMYRCASSSGLMVNTGELFFGEGSRLTVL.

CDR3 protein: CASSRDTYSGNTIYF. The CDR3 DNA follows: TGTGCCAGCAGTAGGGACACATACTCTGGAAACACCATATATTTT. This chain joins TRBV6-5 and TRBJ1-3, with a possible D match to TRBD1 (6 bases). Deletions cut 5 bases from V and 0 bases from J, with 11 bases between. The CDR3 is made up of 15 amino acids. Germline loops: CDR1 MNHEY, CDR2 SVGAGI.

The table lists this clone with a count of one. The chain employs TRBV20-1 and TRBJ2-7, with D tentatively TRBD1 (5 bases). The CDR3 loop spans 11 amino acids. Between the trimmed V and J ends, which lost 3 bases and 5 bases, there was a span of 8 bases. Germline CDR1 and CDR2: DFQATT and SNEGSKA (reference sequence). This chain's CDR3 is CSASQGHEQYF. In DNA form, the CDR3 reads TGCAGTGCTAGCCAGGGCCACGAGCAGTACTTC.